This T cell receptor beta chain was obtained from a study of T cells in Graves' hyperthyroidism and ophthalmopathy. The TCR beta CDR3 regions underwent amplification using RNA transcripts as the source. The study used the HTBI primer set for a first-round RT-PCR of the TCR CDR3. TCRdb itself ran the multiplex PCR reads through MiXCR, one entry per CDR3 protein. The table records about 610,000 distinct CDR3 sequences, over 12% of them present only once. The germline V gene encodes CDR1 GTSNPN and CDR2 SVGIG (reference sequence). V was shortened by 0 bases and J by 0 bases, with 9 bases between the two germline ends. This CDR3 region has 15 residues. This clonotype was detected ten times or more. Diagnostic assessment was based on clinical symptoms, serum thyroxine and TRAb, thyroid ultrasound and orbital computed tomography.

The sample consisted of blood. The receptor was derived from a woman aged 40 to 50 with Graves' ophthalmopathy. V gene TRBV30 combines with J gene TRBJ1-3, with no clear D. CDR3 in DNA: TGTGCCTGGAGTGTCCCCGGGCCCTCTGGAAACACCATATATTTT. It yields the protein CAWSVPGPSGNTIYF.